This is a list of T cell receptor beta chains from one sample in a study of identical twins. TCRdb re-analysed the 5' RACE reads in MiXCR, keeping a single row per CDR3 protein. Of around 1.7 million distinct CDR3 sequences in the sample, less than 35% were seen once. The sample comprised cord blood. The origin of the receptors is a newborn girl in good health. The CDR3 runs from the conserved cysteine through the conserved F or W. The D gene is left open where the match is weak. Only some rows state a clone size, as once, few, many or a class for expanded clones.

>TRBV4-1|TRBJ2-1|-|-
CASSQGLHYNEQFF
TGCGCCAGCAGCCAGGGACTGCACTACAATGAGCAGTTCTTC
>TRBV5-1|TRBJ1-4|-|-
CASSRWGLREKLFF
TGCGCCAGCAGCAGGTGGGGGTTGAGAGAAAAACTGTTTTTT
>TRBV7-2|TRBJ2-7|-|-
CASSLEVGKWYEQYF
TGTGCCAGCAGCTTAGAGGTCGGGAAGTGGTACGAGCAGTACTTC
>TRBV7-8|TRBJ1-1|-|TRBD1
CASSLAGTGVVNTEAFF
TGTGCCAGCAGCTTAGCAGGGACAGGGGTCGTGAACACTGAAGCTTTCTTT
>TRBV29-1|TRBJ2-4|many|TRBD2
CSGEGPSGLRYF
TGCAGCGGGGAGGGACCTTCGGGATTGCGGTACTTC
>TRBV28|TRBJ2-7|many|-
CASSGLEQYF
TGTGCCAGCTCGGGGCTCGAGCAGTACTTC
>TRBV11-2|TRBJ2-2|few|-
CASSPKAGQNTGELFF
TGTGCCAGCAGCCCGAAGGCGGGACAGAACACCGGGGAGCTGTTTTTT
>TRBV29-1|TRBJ2-7|-|TRBD2
CSVSVAGVAYEQYF
TGCAGCGTCTCCGTAGCGGGAGTGGCCTACGAGCAGTACTTC
>TRBV3-1|TRBJ2-1|-|-
CASSKVGGLNNEQFF
TGTGCCAGCAGCAAAGTGGGAGGTCTAAACAATGAGCAGTTCTTC
>TRBV27|TRBJ2-7|many|-
CASSLWGGGAYEQYF
TGTGCCAGCAGTTTATGGGGAGGTGGGGCCTACGAGCAGTACTTC
>TRBV4-2|TRBJ2-5|-|TRBD2
CASSPRTSGRTETQYF
TGTGCCAGCAGCCCCCGGACTAGCGGGAGAACTGAGACCCAGTACTTC
>TRBV2|TRBJ2-1|few|TRBD1
CASSDFQGANEQFF
TGTGCCAGCAGTGATTTTCAGGGGGCAAATGAGCAGTTCTTC
>TRBV7-2|TRBJ1-4|-|-
CASSLNSILNEKLFF
TGTGCCAGCAGCCTGAACAGCATACTTAATGAAAAACTGTTTTTT
>TRBV5-1|TRBJ2-1|-|-
CASSWREWNEQFF
TGCGCCAGCAGCTGGCGGGAATGGAATGAGCAGTTCTTC
>TRBV20-1|TRBJ2-7|-|-
CSAQPLRVAYNEQYF
TGCAGTGCCCAACCCCTCAGGGTTGCGTACAATGAGCAGTACTTC